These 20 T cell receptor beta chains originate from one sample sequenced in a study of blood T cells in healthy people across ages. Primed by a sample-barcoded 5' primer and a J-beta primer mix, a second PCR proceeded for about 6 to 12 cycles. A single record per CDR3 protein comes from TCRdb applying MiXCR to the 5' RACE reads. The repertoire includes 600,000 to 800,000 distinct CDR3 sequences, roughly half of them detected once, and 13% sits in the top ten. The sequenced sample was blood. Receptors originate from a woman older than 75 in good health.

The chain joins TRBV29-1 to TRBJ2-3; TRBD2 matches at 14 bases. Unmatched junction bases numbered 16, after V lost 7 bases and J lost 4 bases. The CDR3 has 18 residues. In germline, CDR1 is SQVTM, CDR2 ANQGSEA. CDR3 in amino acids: CSGSGLAGGGGSPDTQYF. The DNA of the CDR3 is TGCAGCGGCTCAGGACTAGCGGGGGGCGGGGGGTCACCAGATACGCAGTATTTT.

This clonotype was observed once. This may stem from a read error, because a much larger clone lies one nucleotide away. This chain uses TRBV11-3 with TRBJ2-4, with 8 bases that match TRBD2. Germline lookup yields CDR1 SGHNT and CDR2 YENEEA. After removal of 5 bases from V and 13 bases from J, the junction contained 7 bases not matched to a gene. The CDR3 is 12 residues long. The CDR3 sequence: CASSHSGNEQYF. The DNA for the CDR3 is TGTGCCAGCAGCCATAGCGGGAATGAGCAGTACTTC.

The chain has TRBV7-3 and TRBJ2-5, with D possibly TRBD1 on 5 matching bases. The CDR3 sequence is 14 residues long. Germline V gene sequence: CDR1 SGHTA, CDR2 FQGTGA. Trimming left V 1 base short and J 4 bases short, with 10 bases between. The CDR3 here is CASSLKGVAETQYF. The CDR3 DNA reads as TGTGCCAGCAGCTTAAAAGGGGTGGCAGAGACCCAGTACTTC.

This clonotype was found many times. CDR3 amino acids: CSARKGMSGADTQYF. CDR3 in DNA: TGCAGTGCTAGAAAGGGGATGTCGGGAGCAGATACGCAGTATTTT. The J gene is TRBJ2-3, the V gene TRBV20-1; D possibly corresponds to TRBD2 (6 bases). Trimming took off 2 bases at V and 4 bases at J, with 16 bases between the two ends. The CDR3 consists of 15 residues. Looked up from germline, CDR1 is DFQATT and CDR2 is SNEGSKA (reference sequence).

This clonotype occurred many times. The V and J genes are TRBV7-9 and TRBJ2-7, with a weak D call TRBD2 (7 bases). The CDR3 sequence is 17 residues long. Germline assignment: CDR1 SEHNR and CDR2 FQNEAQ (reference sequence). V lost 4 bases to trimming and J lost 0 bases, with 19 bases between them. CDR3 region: CASSSHRGREFSYEQYF. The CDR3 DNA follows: TGTGCCAGCAGCTCTCATAGGGGGAGGGAATTCTCCTACGAGCAGTACTTC.

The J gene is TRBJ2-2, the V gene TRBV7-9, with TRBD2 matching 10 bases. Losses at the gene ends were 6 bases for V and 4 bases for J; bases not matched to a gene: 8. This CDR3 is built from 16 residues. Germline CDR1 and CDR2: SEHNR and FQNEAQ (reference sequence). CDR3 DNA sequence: TGTGCCAGCAGGGACGGACTAGCGGTGGGCACCGGGGAGCTGTTTTTT. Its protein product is CASRDGLAVGTGELFF.

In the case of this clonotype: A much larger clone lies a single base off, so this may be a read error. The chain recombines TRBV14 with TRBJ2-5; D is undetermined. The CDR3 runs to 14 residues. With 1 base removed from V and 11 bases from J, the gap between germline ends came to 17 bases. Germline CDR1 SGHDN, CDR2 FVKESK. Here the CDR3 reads CASSQVKGPNEQYF. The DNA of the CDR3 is TGTGCCAGCAGCCAAGTTAAGGGTCCCAATGAGCAGTACTTC.

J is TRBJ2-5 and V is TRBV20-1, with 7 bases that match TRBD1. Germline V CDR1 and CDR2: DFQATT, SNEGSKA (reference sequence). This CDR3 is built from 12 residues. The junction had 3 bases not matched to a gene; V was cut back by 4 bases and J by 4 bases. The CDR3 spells CSAKQGIETQYF. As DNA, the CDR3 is TGCAGTGCTAAACAGGGGATAGAGACCCAGTACTTC.

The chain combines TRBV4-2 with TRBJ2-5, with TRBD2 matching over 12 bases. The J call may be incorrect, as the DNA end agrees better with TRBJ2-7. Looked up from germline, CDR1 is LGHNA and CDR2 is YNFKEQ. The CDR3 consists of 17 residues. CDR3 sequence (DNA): TGTGCCAGCAGCCAAGATCTAAGGGCTAGCGGGAGGGGCGAGCAGTACTTC. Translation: CASSQDLRASGRGEQYF.

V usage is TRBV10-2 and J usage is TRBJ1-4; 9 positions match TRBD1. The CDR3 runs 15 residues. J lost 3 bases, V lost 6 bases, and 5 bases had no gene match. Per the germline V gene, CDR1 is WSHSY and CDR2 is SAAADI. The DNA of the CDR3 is TGCGCCAGCAGCCGCTGGACAGGGGCTAATGAAAAACTGTTTTTT. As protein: CASSRWTGANEKLFF.

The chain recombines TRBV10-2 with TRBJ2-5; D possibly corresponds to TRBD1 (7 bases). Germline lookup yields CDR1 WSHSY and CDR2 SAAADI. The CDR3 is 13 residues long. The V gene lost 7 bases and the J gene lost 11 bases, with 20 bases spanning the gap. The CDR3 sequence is CASKEGAQEEQYF. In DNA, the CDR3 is TGCGCCAGCAAGGAGGGGGCTCAGGAAGAGCAGTACTTC.

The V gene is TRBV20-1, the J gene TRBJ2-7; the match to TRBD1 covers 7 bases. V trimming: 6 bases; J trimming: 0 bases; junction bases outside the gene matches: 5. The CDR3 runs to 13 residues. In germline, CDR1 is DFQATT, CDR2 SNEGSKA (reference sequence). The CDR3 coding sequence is TGCAGTGCCCCCAGGGGGAGCTCCTACGAGCAGTACTTC. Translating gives CSAPRGSSYEQYF.

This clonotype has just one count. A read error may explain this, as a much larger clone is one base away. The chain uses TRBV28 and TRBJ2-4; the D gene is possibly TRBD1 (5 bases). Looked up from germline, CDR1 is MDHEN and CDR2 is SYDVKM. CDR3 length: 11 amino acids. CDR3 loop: CTSSRANIQYF. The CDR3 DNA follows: TGTACCAGCAGCAGGGCAAACATTCAGTACTTC.

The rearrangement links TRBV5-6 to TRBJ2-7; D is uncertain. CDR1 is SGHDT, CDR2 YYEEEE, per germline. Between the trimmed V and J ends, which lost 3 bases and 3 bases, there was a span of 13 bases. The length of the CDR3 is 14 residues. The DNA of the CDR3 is TGTGCCAGCAGCTCCCCAGTGACGGACTACGAGCAGTACTTC. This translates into CASSSPVTDYEQYF.

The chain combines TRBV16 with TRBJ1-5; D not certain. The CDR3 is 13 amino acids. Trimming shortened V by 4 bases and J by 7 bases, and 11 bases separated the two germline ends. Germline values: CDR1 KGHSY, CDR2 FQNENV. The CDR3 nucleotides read TGTGCCAGCAGCCTTTCCGTCGAACAGCCCCAGCATTTT. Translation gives CASSLSVEQPQHF.

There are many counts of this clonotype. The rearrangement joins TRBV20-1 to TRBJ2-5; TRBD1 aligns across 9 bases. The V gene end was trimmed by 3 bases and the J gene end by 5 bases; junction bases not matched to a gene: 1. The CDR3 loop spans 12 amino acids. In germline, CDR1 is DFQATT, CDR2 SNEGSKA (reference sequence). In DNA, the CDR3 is TGCAGTGCTAGTACAGGGGGCGAGACCCAGTACTTC. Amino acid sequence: CSASTGGETQYF.

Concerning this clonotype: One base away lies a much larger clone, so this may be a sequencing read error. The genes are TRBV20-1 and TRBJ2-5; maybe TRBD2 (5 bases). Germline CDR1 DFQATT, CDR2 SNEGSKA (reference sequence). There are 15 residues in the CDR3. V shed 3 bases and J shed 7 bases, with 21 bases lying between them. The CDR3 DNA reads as TGCAGTGCTAGGGATCCTAGAGGGAGTGGAGGGACCCAGTACTTC. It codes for CSARDPRGSGGTQYF.

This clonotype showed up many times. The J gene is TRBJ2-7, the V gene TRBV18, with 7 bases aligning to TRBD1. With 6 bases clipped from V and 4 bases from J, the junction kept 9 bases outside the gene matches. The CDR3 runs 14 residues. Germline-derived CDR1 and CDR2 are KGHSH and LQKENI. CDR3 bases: TGTGCCAGCTCTCCCGGGACAGCTACTTACGAGCAGTACTTC. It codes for CASSPGTATYEQYF.

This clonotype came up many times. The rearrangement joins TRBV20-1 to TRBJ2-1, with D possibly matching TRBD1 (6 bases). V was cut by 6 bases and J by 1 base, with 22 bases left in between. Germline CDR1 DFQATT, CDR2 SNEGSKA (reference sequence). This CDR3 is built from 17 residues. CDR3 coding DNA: TGCAGTGCCCTCAGCCGTTTTGGGGGCCGGTCCTACAATGAGCAGTTCTTC. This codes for CSALSRFGGRSYNEQFF.

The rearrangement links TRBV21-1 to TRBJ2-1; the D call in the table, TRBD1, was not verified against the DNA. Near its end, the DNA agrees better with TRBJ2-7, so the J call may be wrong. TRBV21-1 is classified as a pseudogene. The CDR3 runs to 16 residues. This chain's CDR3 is CASSKLRDRGLCEQYF. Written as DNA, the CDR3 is TGTGCCAGCAGCAAATTACGGGACAGGGGATTGTGTGAGCAGTACTTC.